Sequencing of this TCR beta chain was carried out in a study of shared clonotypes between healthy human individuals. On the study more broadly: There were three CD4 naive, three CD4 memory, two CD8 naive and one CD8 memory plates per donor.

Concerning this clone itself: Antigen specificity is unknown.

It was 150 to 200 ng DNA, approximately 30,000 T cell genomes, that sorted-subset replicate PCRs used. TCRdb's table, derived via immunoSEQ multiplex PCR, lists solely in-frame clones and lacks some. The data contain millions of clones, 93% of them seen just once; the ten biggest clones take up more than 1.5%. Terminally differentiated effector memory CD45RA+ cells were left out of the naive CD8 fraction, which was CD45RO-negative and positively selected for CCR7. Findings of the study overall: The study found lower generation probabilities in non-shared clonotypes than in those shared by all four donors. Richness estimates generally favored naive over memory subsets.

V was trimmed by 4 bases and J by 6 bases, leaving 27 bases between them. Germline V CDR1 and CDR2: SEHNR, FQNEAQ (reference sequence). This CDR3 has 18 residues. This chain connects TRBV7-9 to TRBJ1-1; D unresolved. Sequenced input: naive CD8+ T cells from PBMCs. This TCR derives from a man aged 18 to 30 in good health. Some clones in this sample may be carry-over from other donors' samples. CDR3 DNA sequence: TGTGCCAGCAGCTCCATGACCGGGAGCGTCGGTGCTTTTCCTGAAGCTTTCTTT. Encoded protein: CASSSMTGSVGAFPEAFF.